One and the same sample provided the 10 T cell receptor beta chains below, sequenced in a study of blood T cell repertoires in COVID-19. Assay: immunoSEQ multiplex PCR; the TCRdb copy retains only in-frame clones and omits some. The table records around 100,000 clones, approximately 78% of them present only once. The sequenced sample consisted of peripheral blood. The source of these receptors is a man aged 55 to 70 with active or convalescent COVID-19.

Only a few counts were recorded for this clone. The J gene is TRBJ2-1, the V gene TRBV7-8; D gene ambiguous. CDR3 size: 12 residues. The germline V gene encodes CDR1 SGHVS and CDR2 FQNEAQ. V was trimmed by 3 bases and J by 5 bases, leaving 5 bases between them. CDR3 sequence (DNA): TGTGCCAGCAGCTTGGTAGACAATGAGCAGTTCTTC. Encoded protein: CASSLVDNEQFF.

In its sample, this clone was seen a few times. The rearrangement joins TRBV6-6 to TRBJ1-5, with D possibly being TRBD1 (5 bases). Germline CDR1 MNHNY, CDR2 SVGAGI (reference sequence). The V gene lost 5 bases and the J gene lost 4 bases, with 9 bases spanning the gap. The CDR3 is 13 amino acids. CDR3 nucleotides: TGTGCCAGCAGTAACCAGGGTAATCAGCCCCAGCATTTT. Its protein product is CASSNQGNQPQHF.

The V and J genes are TRBV19 and TRBJ1-4, with D hard to call. The CDR3 has 14 residues. The germline gives CDR1 LNHDA, CDR2 SQIVND (reference sequence). Trimming took 3 bases from V and 8 from J, leaving 13 bases between them. The CDR3 bases are TGTGCCAGTAGTATCCGGGAGGGTAAAGAAAAACTGTTTTTT. Its translation is CASSIREGKEKLFF.

The rearrangement joins TRBV4-3 to TRBJ1-1; a weak D match, TRBD1 (5 bases). The germline V and J ends were trimmed by 1 base and 0 bases, with 12 bases remaining between them. CDR3 length: 16 residues. Germline lookup yields CDR1 LGHNA and CDR2 YSLEER. The chain's CDR3 is CASSQAPGVVNTEAFF. The CDR3, as DNA: TGCGCCAGCAGCCAAGCCCCGGGGGTTGTGAACACTGAAGCTTTCTTT.

The V gene is TRBV5-1, the J gene TRBJ2-1, with 15 bases identical to TRBD2. The germline gives CDR1 SGHRS, CDR2 YFSETQ. V was pared by 4 bases and J by 14 bases, with 10 bases of the junction left unmatched. The CDR3 runs 15 residues. CDR3 amino acids: CASSLGTSGRLQEFF. CDR3 DNA sequence: TGCGCCAGCAGCCTCGGGACTAGCGGGAGGCTCCAAGAGTTCTTC.

V gene TRBV5-1 combines with J gene TRBJ1-1; TRBD1 agrees at 10 bases. This CDR3 has 15 amino acids. Germline CDR1 and CDR2: SGHRS and YFSETQ. Trimming removed 4 bases from V and 1 base from J; junction bases left unmatched: 4. The CDR3 here is CASSLGQGGNTEAFF. In nucleotides, the CDR3 is TGCGCCAGCAGCCTTGGACAGGGGGGGAACACTGAAGCTTTCTTT.

The V call is TRBV5-1, the J call TRBJ2-4, with TRBD1 as a possible D gene (5 bases). Trimming pared 4 bases from V and 3 bases from J, leaving 17 bases between. The CDR3 runs to 16 residues. CDR1 SGHRS and CDR2 YFSETQ come from the germline V gene. DNA of the CDR3: TGCGCCAGCAGCACTGGTCTACAGGCCGGCAAAAACATTCAGTACTTC. Its protein is CASSTGLQAGKNIQYF.

This clone was observed a single time. This chain links TRBV19 with TRBJ1-1; D ambiguous. V was shortened by 2 bases and J by 4 bases, with 8 bases between the two germline ends. This CDR3 has 13 residues. Germline V CDR1 and CDR2: LNHDA, SQIVND (reference sequence). CDR3 loop: CASSIRGSTEAFF. The CDR3 bases are TGTGCCAGTAGTATACGAGGGAGCACTGAAGCTTTCTTT.

The chain employs TRBV6-5 and TRBJ2-1, with D unresolved. This CDR3 is 15 amino acids long. V was cut by 5 bases and J by 3 bases, with 14 bases left in between. The germline V gene encodes CDR1 MNHEY and CDR2 SVGAGI. CDR3 sequence: CASSPPGLLYNEQFF. Here the CDR3 DNA reads TGTGCCAGCAGTCCTCCTGGGCTACTCTACAATGAGCAGTTCTTC.

As regards this clone: This sample includes further DNA sequences coding for the same CDR3. CDR3 residues: CASSSGGKETQYF. DNA for the CDR3: TGTGCCAGCAGCTCTGGAGGTAAAGAGACCCAGTACTTC. The rearrangement links TRBV11-2 to TRBJ2-5, with a possible D match to TRBD2 (5 bases). Germline values: CDR1 SGHAT, CDR2 FQNNGV. V dropped 4 bases and J dropped 3 bases, with 9 bases sitting between them. The CDR3 extends over 13 amino acids.